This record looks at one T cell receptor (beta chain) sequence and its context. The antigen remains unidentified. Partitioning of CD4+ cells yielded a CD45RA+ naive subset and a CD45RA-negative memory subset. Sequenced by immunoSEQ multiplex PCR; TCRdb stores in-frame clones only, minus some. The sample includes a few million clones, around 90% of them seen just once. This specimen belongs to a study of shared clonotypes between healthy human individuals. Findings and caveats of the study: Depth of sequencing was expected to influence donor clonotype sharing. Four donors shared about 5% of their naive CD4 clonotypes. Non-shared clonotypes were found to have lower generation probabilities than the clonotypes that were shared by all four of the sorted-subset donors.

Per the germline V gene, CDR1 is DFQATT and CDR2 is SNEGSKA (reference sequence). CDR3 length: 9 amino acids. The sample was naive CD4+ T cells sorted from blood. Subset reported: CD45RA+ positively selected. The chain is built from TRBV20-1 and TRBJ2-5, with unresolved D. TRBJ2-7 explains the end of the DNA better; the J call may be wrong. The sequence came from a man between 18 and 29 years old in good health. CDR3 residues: CSANNEQYF. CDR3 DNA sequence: TGCAGTGCTAATAACGAGCAGTACTTC.